The 25 T cell receptor beta chains reported below all come from one sample, sequenced in a study of post-analysis software for immune sequencing data. Study-level findings and limits: Five TRBV segments were more frequent in patients than controls; TRBV5-6, TRBV5-1 and TRBV20-1 belonged to this group.

Incorporated into the TCR beta cDNA libraries were unique molecular identifiers, which served to reduce PCR and sequencing biases. TCRdb reprocessed the PCR reads with MiXCR, giving one entry per CDR3 protein. The table includes approximately 730,000 distinct CDR3 sequences, approximately 30% detected once. Their cognate antigens are unknown. Source material: blood. The receptors originated from a girl under 18 with multiple sclerosis.

This clonotype was counted a few times. V gene TRBV28 combines with J gene TRBJ2-6; TRBD1 matches 7 bases. After removal of 5 bases from V and 4 bases from J, the junction contained 5 bases not matched to a gene. The germline V gene has CDR1 MDHEN and CDR2 SYDVKM. This CDR3 is 15 amino acids long. The CDR3 region is CASSRQGYGANVLTF. In DNA, the CDR3 is TGTGCCAGCAGTAGACAGGGTTACGGGGCCAACGTCCTGACTTTC.

The chain is built from TRBV14 and TRBJ1-1; unclear D gene. The CDR3 covers 13 residues. V gave up 6 bases and J gave up 5 bases, with 13 bases separating them. The V gene's germline CDR1 is SGHDN and CDR2 FVKESK. The DNA for the CDR3 is TGTGCCAGCAGTCGACACCCTGGGACTGAAGCTTTCTTT. Translation: CASSRHPGTEAFF.

This clonotype was detected only a few times. The chain couples TRBV5-1 to TRBJ2-1; the match to TRBD2 covers 14 bases. The CDR3 totals 19 residues. CDR1 and CDR2 (germline): SGHRS, YFSETQ. V dropped 1 base and J dropped 2; count of bases not matched to a gene: 8. The DNA of the CDR3 is TGCGCCAGCAGCTTGTCGACTAGCGGGAGGGCCCGAGCCTACAATGAGCAGTTCTTC. Translation: CASSLSTSGRARAYNEQFF.

This clonotype was counted only a few times. The CDR3 reads CSASATVYGYTF. In DNA, the CDR3 is TGCAGTGCTAGCGCGACGGTATATGGCTACACCTTC. The gene calls are TRBV20-1 and TRBJ1-2, with D unresolved. This CDR3 spans 12 amino acids. V dropped 3 bases and J dropped 5 bases, with 10 bases sitting between them. Germline V gives CDR1 DFQATT, CDR2 SNEGSKA (reference sequence).

The chain has TRBV6-4 and TRBJ2-2; 8 bases map to TRBD1. With V trimmed by 4 bases and J by 0 bases, 1 base remained unmatched. The CDR3 runs 15 residues. Per germline, CDR1 MRHNA and CDR2 SNTAGT. CDR3 amino acids: CASSGTGSNTGELFF. CDR3 bases: TGTGCCAGCAGTGGGACAGGGTCGAACACCGGGGAGCTGTTTTTT.

This clonotype has ten or more counts. This sequence joins TRBV3-1 and TRBJ2-3, with D possibly matching TRBD2 (5 bases). The ends were cut back, 0 bases at V and 3 bases at J, with 7 bases in the middle. The CDR3 consists of 14 residues. Germline V CDR1 and CDR2: LGHDT, YNNKEL (reference sequence). This CDR3 reads CASSQEGGTDTQYF. In DNA form, the CDR3 reads TGTGCCAGCAGCCAAGAGGGCGGGACAGATACGCAGTATTTT.

The chain joins TRBV20-1 to TRBJ2-7; 10 bases are shared with TRBD2. Germline trimming cut 6 bases from V and 6 bases from J; bases unmatched to any gene: 11. Germline lookup yields CDR1 DFQATT and CDR2 SNEGSKA (reference sequence). The CDR3 is 14 residues long. CDR3 DNA sequence: TGCAGTGCGAGCGGGCTAGCGGGAGTTGCCGAGCAGTACTTC. It translates to CSASGLAGVAEQYF.

V usage is TRBV29-1 and J usage is TRBJ2-1, with D possibly being TRBD2 (7 bases). The CDR3 runs 13 residues. In germline, CDR1 is SQVTM, CDR2 ANQGSEA. Trimming pared 4 bases from V and 9 bases from J, leaving 16 bases between. The CDR3 sequence is CSVGGGRGSEQFF. CDR3 in DNA: TGCAGCGTTGGGGGTGGGAGGGGGAGTGAGCAGTTCTTC.

This clonotype was seen at least ten times. The chain combines TRBV4-2 with TRBJ2-1; D could derive from TRBD1 or TRBD2 (5 bases each). Germline CDR1 is LGHNA and CDR2 is YNFKEQ. The CDR3 runs to 12 residues. V dropped 1 base and J dropped 9 bases, with 7 bases sitting between them. CDR3 sequence: CASSQGGGEQFF. As DNA, the CDR3 is TGTGCCAGCAGCCAAGGTGGGGGTGAGCAGTTCTTC.

This chain joins TRBV29-1 and TRBJ1-2, with 7 bases identical to TRBD1. Germline loops: CDR1 SQVTM, CDR2 ANQGSEA. The CDR3 sequence is 14 residues long. V shed 4 bases, J shed 8 bases, and the junction held 13 bases outside the gene matches. The CDR3 reads CSVGDSPSLGGYTF. The CDR3 DNA sequence: TGCAGCGTTGGGGACAGCCCCTCGCTAGGAGGCTACACCTTC. The full variable domain, with the rest looked up from reference TRBV29-1 and TRBJ1-2, is SAVISQKPSRDICQRGTSLTIQCQVDSQVTMMFWYRQQPGQSLTLIATANQGSEATYESGFVIDKFPISRPNLTFSTLTVSNMSPEDSSIYLCSVGDSPSLGGYTFGSGTRLTVV.

This clonotype was detected a few times. The chain has TRBV6-5 and TRBJ2-7, with D possibly TRBD2 on 5 matching bases. The V and J ends lost 0 bases and 7 bases respectively, with 16 bases between them. The germline gives CDR1 MNHEY, CDR2 SVGAGI. The CDR3 runs to 15 residues. DNA of the CDR3: TGTGCCAGCAGTTACTCAGTAGGTTTATCGGGGGAGCAGTACTTC. It specifies CASSYSVGLSGEQYF.

This rearrangement joins TRBV27 to TRBJ1-5; 8 positions match TRBD1. This CDR3 has 14 amino acids. The germline V gene has CDR1 MNHEY and CDR2 SMNVEV (reference sequence). Losses at the gene ends were 6 bases for V and 6 bases for J; bases not matched to a gene: 7. The DNA of the CDR3 is TGTGCCAGCAGCTTAAACAGGGGGAGTCAGCCCCAGCATTTT. Translating it yields CASSLNRGSQPQHF.

This clonotype appeared a few times. V is TRBV4-3 and J is TRBJ1-2, with TRBD1 matching over 12 bases. CDR3 size: 16 residues. Trimming at V came to 0 bases and at J to 6 bases, leaving 5 bases not matched to a gene. Per the germline V gene, CDR1 is LGHNA and CDR2 is YSLEER. In DNA, the CDR3 is TGCGCCAGCAGCCAAGAGCAGGGGACAGGGGGCCATGGCTACACCTTC. This encodes CASSQEQGTGGHGYTF.

This sequence joins TRBV18 and TRBJ2-1; 7 nucleotides align to TRBD1. The CDR3 spans 15 residues. Germline V CDR1 and CDR2: KGHSH, LQKENI. Trimming removed 3 bases from V and 5 bases from J; junction bases left unmatched: 7. CDR3 region: CASSPTGYSHNEQFF. The CDR3 DNA follows: TGTGCCAGCTCACCGACAGGGTATAGCCACAATGAGCAGTTCTTC.

The genes are TRBV9 and TRBJ1-1; TRBD1 matches at 7 bases. The CDR3 runs to 15 residues. V trimming: 0 bases; J trimming: 1 base; junction bases outside the gene matches: 3. CDR1 SGDLS and CDR2 YYNGEE come from the germline V gene. In DNA, the CDR3 is TGTGCCAGCAGCGTAGGGGGACAGCCGAACACTGAAGCTTTCTTT. Amino acids: CASSVGGQPNTEAFF.

The chain is built from TRBV29-1 and TRBJ2-3, with 8 bases matching TRBD2. Germline-derived CDR1 and CDR2 are SQVTM and ANQGSEA. V was clipped by 2 bases and J by 6 bases; unmatched bases: 7. The CDR3 length is 14 residues. The CDR3 region has the DNA TGCAGCGTTGAACGCGGGGGGACCGGGGATACGCAGTATTTT. Encoded protein: CSVERGGTGDTQYF.

This clonotype was observed a few times. The chain uses TRBV7-9 and TRBJ2-3; a weak D match, TRBD1 (6 bases). The CDR3 extends over 14 amino acids. Between the trimmed V and J ends, which lost 8 bases and 0 bases, there was a span of 12 bases. Germline CDR1 reads SEHNR; CDR2 reads FQNEAQ (reference sequence). Here the CDR3 DNA reads TGTGCCAGCGCGTGGGGGCCCAGCACAGATACGCAGTATTTT. Amino acids: CASAWGPSTDTQYF.

CDR3 coding DNA: TGTGCCATCAGTGAATGGTCAGATTCTTCCAATTCACCCCTCCACTTT. The encoded protein is CAISEWSDSSNSPLHF. The J gene is TRBJ1-6, the V gene TRBV10-3; D is unclear. The germline V gene has CDR1 ENHRY and CDR2 SYGVKD. The CDR3 is 16 residues long. Trimming took off 3 bases at V and 7 bases at J, with 16 bases between the two ends.

The rearrangement joins TRBV12-3 or TRBV12-4 to TRBJ2-3; the D gene is possibly TRBD2 (6 bases). Trimming cost V 3 bases and J 0 bases, with 25 bases left between them. This CDR3 comprises 20 residues. The CDR3 DNA follows: TGTGCCAGCAGTTTCAATCCCCTTTTTGCGGGGATTACTAGCACAGATACGCAGTATTTT. It is translated as CASSFNPLFAGITSTDTQYF.

The J gene is TRBJ2-3, the V gene TRBV12-5; TRBD2 matches at 8 bases. Unmatched junction bases numbered 9, after V lost 0 bases and J lost 4 bases. Germline values: CDR1 LGHNT, CDR2 FRNRAP. The CDR3 spans 17 residues. CDR3 loop: CASGLVLTGGRADTQYF. The CDR3 DNA sequence: TGTGCTAGTGGTTTGGTACTGACGGGAGGGCGTGCAGATACGCAGTATTTT.

This clonotype was seen a handful of times. The rearrangement uses TRBV19 and TRBJ2-7; D is ambiguous. CDR3 size: 12 residues. V lost 6 bases to trimming and J lost 8 bases, with 14 bases between them. CDR1 is LNHDA and CDR2 is SQIVND in the germline V gene (reference sequence). The CDR3 protein is CASSRTGNQQYF. CDR3 nucleotides: TGTGCCAGTAGCCGGACGGGCAATCAGCAGTACTTC.

This clonotype showed up many times. V is TRBV6-4 and J is TRBJ1-4, with unresolved D. The germline CDR1 and CDR2 sequences are MRHNA and SNTAGT. This CDR3 is 12 amino acids long. Trimming removed 6 bases from V and 2 bases from J, with 4 bases in between. The CDR3 reads CASRPTNEKLFF. The CDR3 DNA reads TGTGCCAGCAGGCCCACTAATGAAAAACTGTTTTTT.

This clonotype was observed a handful of times. The V gene is TRBV7-9, the J gene TRBJ2-1; D is unresolved. Trimming took 0 bases from V and 8 from J, leaving 14 bases between them. Germline CDR1 SEHNR, CDR2 FQNEAQ (reference sequence). The CDR3 runs to 15 residues. The CDR3 region has the DNA TGTGCCAGCAGCTTAGCTAGAGGCGGTCTCGATGAGCAGTTCTTC. Protein: CASSLARGGLDEQFF.

The count of this clonotype is one. This may be a read error, as it is one base from a much larger clone. The chain carries TRBV6-5 and TRBJ2-5; the D gene is possibly TRBD1 (5 bases). The V and J ends lost 4 bases and 11 bases respectively, with 11 bases between them. CDR3 size: 11 residues. CDR1 is MNHEY, CDR2 SVGAGI, per germline. CDR3: CASSLGQEQYF. The CDR3 DNA sequence: TGTGCCAGCAGTTTAGGACAAGAGCAGTACTTC.

CDR3 coding DNA: TGTGCCATCAGTGGGGACAGGGGGGGTGGCTACACCTTC. Amino acid sequence: CAISGDRGGGYTF. The V and J genes are TRBV10-3 and TRBJ1-2; 11 positions agree with TRBD1. Per the germline V gene, CDR1 is ENHRY and CDR2 is SYGVKD. CDR3 size: 13 residues. Trimming removed 4 bases from V and 7 bases from J; junction bases left unmatched: 2.